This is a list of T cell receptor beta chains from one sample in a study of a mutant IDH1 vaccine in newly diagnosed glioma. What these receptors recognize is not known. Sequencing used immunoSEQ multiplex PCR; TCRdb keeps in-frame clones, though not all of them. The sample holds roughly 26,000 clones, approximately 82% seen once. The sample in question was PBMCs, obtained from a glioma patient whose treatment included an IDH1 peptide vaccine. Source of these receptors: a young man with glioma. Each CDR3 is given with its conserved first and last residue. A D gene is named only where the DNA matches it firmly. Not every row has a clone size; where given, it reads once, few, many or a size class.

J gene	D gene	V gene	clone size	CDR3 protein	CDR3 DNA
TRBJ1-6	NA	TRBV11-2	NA	CASSLDQNYNSPLHF	TGTGCCAGCAGCTTAGATCAAAACTATAATTCACCCCTCCACTTT
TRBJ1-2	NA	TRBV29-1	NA	CSVEGRGGVDGYTF	TGCAGCGTTGAAGGGCGGGGGGGCGTAGATGGCTACACCTTC
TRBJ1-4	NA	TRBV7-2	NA	CASSSFNEKLFF	TGTGCCAGCAGCTCCTTTAATGAAAAACTGTTTTTT
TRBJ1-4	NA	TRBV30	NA	CAWSPRGTINEKLFF	TGTGCCTGGAGCCCTAGGGGGACGATCAATGAAAAACTGTTTTTT
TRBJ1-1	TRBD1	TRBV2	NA	CASSQDRARTEAFF	TGTGCCAGCAGTCAGGACAGGGCACGGACTGAAGCTTTCTTT
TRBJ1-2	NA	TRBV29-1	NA	CSVWAEYHYGYTF	TGCAGCGTATGGGCGGAATACCACTATGGCTACACCTTC
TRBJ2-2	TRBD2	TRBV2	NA	CASSELGGDTGELFF	TGTGCCAGCAGTGAATTGGGAGGGGACACCGGGGAGCTGTTTTTT
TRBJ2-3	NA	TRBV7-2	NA	CASSSGLPSTDTQYF	TGTGCCAGCAGCTCAGGACTGCCTAGCACAGATACGCAGTATTTT
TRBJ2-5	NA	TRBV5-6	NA	CASSYQGGGETQYF	TGTGCCAGCAGCTACCAGGGGGGAGGAGAGACCCAGTACTTC
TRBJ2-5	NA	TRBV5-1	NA	CASSVGLGQRETQYF	TGCGCCAGCAGCGTAGGGCTAGGTCAGCGAGAGACCCAGTACTTC
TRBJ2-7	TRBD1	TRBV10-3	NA	CAISPSDRGREQYF	TGTGCCATCAGTCCGTCGGACAGGGGTCGCGAGCAGTACTTC
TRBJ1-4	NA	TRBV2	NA	CASSVGLATNEKLFF	TGTGCCAGCAGTGTGGGCCTAGCAACTAATGAAAAACTGTTTTTT
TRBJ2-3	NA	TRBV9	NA	CASSDFTSTDTQYF	TGTGCCAGCAGTGACTTTACTAGCACAGATACGCAGTATTTT
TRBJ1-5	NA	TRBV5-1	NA	CASSLNEGRGQPQHF	TGCGCCAGCAGCTTGAATGAGGGCCGGGGTCAGCCCCAGCATTTT
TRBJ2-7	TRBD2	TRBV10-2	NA	CASSGPLAGGPAGTIYEQYF	TGCGCCAGCAGTGGGCCATTAGCGGGAGGACCAGCCGGGACCATCTACGAGCAGTACTTC
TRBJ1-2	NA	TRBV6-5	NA	CASSLSGVGYGYTF	TGTGCCAGCAGTCTCTCAGGGGTCGGTTATGGCTACACCTTC
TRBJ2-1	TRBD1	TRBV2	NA	CASTSGTAYNEQFF	TGTGCCAGCACCTCCGGGACAGCTTACAATGAGCAGTTCTTC
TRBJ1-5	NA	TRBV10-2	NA	CASSESGSNQPQHF	TGCGCCAGCAGTGAGTCAGGGAGCAATCAGCCCCAGCATTTT
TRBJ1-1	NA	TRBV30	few	CAWSVPGAQKAFF	TGTGCCTGGAGTGTACCGGGGGCCCAGAAAGCTTTCTTT
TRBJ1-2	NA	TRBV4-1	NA	CASSPQTVNYGYTF	TGCGCCAGCAGCCCGCAGACGGTTAACTATGGCTACACCTTC
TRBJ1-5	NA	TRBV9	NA	CASSVEARDQPQHF	TGTGCCAGCAGCGTAGAAGCGAGGGATCAGCCCCAGCATTTT
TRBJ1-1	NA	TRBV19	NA	CASSTWTDMNTEAFF	TGTGCCAGTAGTACTTGGACGGATATGAACACTGAAGCTTTCTTT